These 12 T cell receptor beta chains were all obtained from the same sample, sequenced in a study of brain T cells in children with intractable seizures. Time point specified: blood from clinic visit 5 months post-surgery; TSC patient then seizure free. The data were produced by immunoSEQ multiplex PCR, yet TCRdb's version contains in-frame clones alone and is incomplete. Of a few hundred thousand clones in the sample, more than 85% were seen once. The sample in question was peripheral blood, obtained about 5 months after surgery. The receptor source for this set is a boy under three years old with tuberous sclerosis and intractable seizures.

In this sample, this clone turned up once. The chain is built from TRBV5-1 and TRBJ2-3; 7 bases fit TRBD2. V gave up 0 bases and J gave up 7 bases; unmatched junction bases: 2. Germline-derived CDR1 and CDR2 are SGHRS and YFSETQ. This CDR3 is 13 amino acids long. CDR3 loop: CASSLERGYTQYF. CDR3 nucleotides: TGCGCCAGCAGCTTGGAGCGGGGATATACGCAGTATTTT.

V and J are TRBV27 and TRBJ1-2; D is undetermined. Trimming shortened V by 10 bases and J by 4 bases, and 19 bases separated the two germline ends. Germline V gene sequence: CDR1 MNHEY, CDR2 SMNVEV (reference sequence). The CDR3 is 14 residues long. The DNA of the CDR3 is TGTGCCACCGCAGCTAAGGGTTTTGTCTATGGCTACACCTTC. It translates to CATAAKGFVYGYTF.

Notes on this clone: This sample also contains other DNA sequences that code for the same CDR3. The chain uses TRBV6-6 and TRBJ1-5; a possible D gene is TRBD1 (6 bases). The germline V gene encodes CDR1 MNHNY and CDR2 SVGAGI (reference sequence). The CDR3 spans 14 residues. Trimming shortened V by 0 bases and J by 4 bases, and 7 bases separated the two germline ends. The CDR3 coding sequence is TGTGCCAGCAGTTACTCAACAGGGAATCAGCCCCAGCATTTT. It translates to CASSYSTGNQPQHF.

DNA of the CDR3: TGTGCCACCAGCAGAGATGGGCTAGCGGGCTACAATGAGCAGTTCTTC. Amino acids: CATSRDGLAGYNEQFF. The J gene is TRBJ2-1, the V gene TRBV15, with 8 positions matching TRBD2. Per germline, CDR1 LNHNV and CDR2 YYDKDF (reference sequence). V lost 0 bases and J lost 3; bases outside the gene matches: 4. CDR3 length: 16 residues.

The rearrangement uses TRBV4-1 and TRBJ2-7, with a weak D call TRBD1 (6 bases). This CDR3 region has 16 residues. Germline V gives CDR1 MGHRA, CDR2 YSYEKL. V lost 0 bases to trimming and J lost 3 bases, with 15 bases between them. In nucleotides, the CDR3 is TGCGCCAGCAGCCAAGAGGACGGCAGGGGAAACTACGAGCAGTACTTC. Translation gives CASSQEDGRGNYEQYF.

This clone appeared a single time. J is TRBJ2-7 and V is TRBV7-9, with D perhaps TRBD1 (5 bases). This CDR3 contains 14 residues. CDR1 SEHNR and CDR2 FQNEAQ come from the germline V gene (reference sequence). Trimming cost V 2 bases and J 5 bases, with 13 bases left between them. CDR3 region: CASSLRQGLNEQYF. The CDR3 nucleotides read TGTGCCAGCAGCTTAAGGCAGGGTCTGAACGAGCAGTACTTC.

The chain has TRBV19 and TRBJ2-3, with D hard to call. V lost 2 bases to trimming and J lost 4 bases, with 13 bases between them. The CDR3 is made up of 15 amino acids. CDR1 and CDR2 from the germline V gene are LNHDA and SQIVND (reference sequence). CDR3 coding DNA: TGTGCCAGTAGTATAACAGCTTCTCGGGCAGATACGCAGTATTTT. It translates to CASSITASRADTQYF.

The chain uses TRBV20-1 and TRBJ1-2; D possibly corresponds to TRBD1 (5 bases). Trimming pared 3 bases from V and 8 bases from J, leaving 10 bases between. Germline V gives CDR1 DFQATT, CDR2 SNEGSKA (reference sequence). The CDR3 has 11 residues. This CDR3 reads CSASSGPGYTF. The DNA of the CDR3 is TGCAGTGCTAGTTCAGGGCCGGGCTACACCTTC.

This clone was seen only once. V and J are TRBV7-9 and TRBJ2-3; 7 nucleotides align to TRBD2. CDR1 and CDR2 (germline): SEHNR, FQNEAQ (reference sequence). V shed 1 base and J 4 bases; nucleotides not matched to a gene: 14. The CDR3 has 18 amino acids. This CDR3 reads CASSLDYGLAVIADTQYF. For the CDR3, the DNA is TGTGCCAGCAGCTTAGACTATGGGCTAGCGGTAATAGCAGATACGCAGTATTTT.

The sample holds one count of this clone. The junction does not match germline at one end; this may be a read error. The chain uses TRBV7-2 and TRBJ2-7; TRBD2 matches at 7 bases. This CDR3 has 13 amino acids. Germline CDR1 SGHTA, CDR2 FQGNSA. The CDR3, as DNA: TGTGCCAGCAGCAAACCCGGGAGGCTCTCACCGGACTTC. Protein product: CASSKPGRLSPDF.

V is TRBV6-1 and J is TRBJ1-1, with D perhaps matching TRBD1 (5 bases). V was shortened by 0 bases and J by 0 bases, with 20 bases between the two germline ends. Germline CDR1 is MNHNS and CDR2 is SASEGT. CDR3 length: 19 residues. The chain's CDR3 is CASSEARYWTQFMNTEAFF. The CDR3 nucleotides read TGTGCCAGCAGTGAAGCGCGATACTGGACACAGTTCATGAACACTGAAGCTTTCTTT.

The rearrangement uses TRBV19 and TRBJ1-5; D is unclear. Germline CDR1 is LNHDA and CDR2 is SQIVND (reference sequence). Trimming cost V 3 bases and J 7 bases, with 10 bases left between them. This CDR3 contains 13 residues. Written as DNA, the CDR3 is TGTGCCAGTAGTATTGGCCCGTACCAGCCCCAGCATTTT. It encodes CASSIGPYQPQHF. Complete variable domain (other parts from reference TRBV19 and TRBJ1-5): DGGITQSPKYLFRKEGQNVTLSCEQNLNHDAMYWYRQDPGQGLRLIYYSQIVNDFQKGDIAEGYSVSREKKESFPLTVTSAQKNPTAFYLCASSIGPYQPQHFGDGTRLSIL.